The clone carrying this T cell receptor beta chain was seen repeatedly, ten times or more. The data belong to a study of neurological immune-mediated disorders. The study built unsorted libraries from 2 million PBMCs kept at -80 C. In TCRdb, the 5' RACE reads were re-called with MiXCR into one record per CDR3 protein. The sample holds approximately 87,000 distinct CDR3 sequences, roughly an eighth seen once. J lost 4 bases, V lost 7 bases, and 9 bases had no gene match. This CDR3 contains 15 residues. Germline V gene data show CDR1 as SGHRS and CDR2 as YFSETQ. Sequences were obtained from PBMCs. This chain uses TRBV5-1 with TRBJ2-1; 9 bases are shared with TRBD2. This receptor was obtained from a woman between 50 and 59 years old in good health. CDR3: CASRTLAGQYNEQFF. The CDR3 DNA sequence: TGCGCCAGCCGGACTCTAGCGGGGCAATACAATGAGCAGTTCTTC.